The next 15 T cell receptor beta chains were all read from a single sample in a study of shared clonotypes between healthy human individuals. The assay was immunoSEQ multiplex PCR, and TCRdb's table has in-frame clones only and misses some. Of about 490,000 clones listed, around 73% are singletons. The specimen sequenced was PBMCs. Receptors were obtained from a woman between 40 and 50 years old in good health. Some clones in this sample may be carry-over from other donors' samples.

The J gene is TRBJ2-7, the V gene TRBV7-2; 8 bases match TRBD2. CDR1 and CDR2 (germline): SGHTA, FQGNSA. After removal of 2 bases from V and 7 bases from J, the junction contained 10 bases not matched to a gene. This CDR3 has 15 residues. CDR3 sequence: CASSLNAAGVREQYF. In DNA, the CDR3 is TGTGCCAGCAGCTTAAACGCAGCGGGAGTTCGGGAGCAGTACTTC.

The rearrangement joins TRBV7-9 to TRBJ1-1, with 8 bases identical to TRBD1. The junction had 5 bases not matched to a gene; V was cut back by 5 bases and J by 0 bases. The CDR3 runs to 15 residues. Germline V gene data show CDR1 as SEHNR and CDR2 as FQNEAQ (reference sequence). This CDR3 is CASSPTGDMNTEAFF. The CDR3, as DNA: TGTGCCAGCAGCCCGACAGGGGACATGAACACTGAAGCTTTCTTT.

The rearrangement joins TRBV2 to TRBJ1-1; D not resolved. Germline CDR1 SNHLY, CDR2 FYNNEI. The CDR3 length is 12 residues. Trimming stripped 9 bases from V and 0 bases from J, with 8 bases between. This CDR3 reads CASRYMNTEAFF. The CDR3 bases are TGTGCCAGTAGGTACATGAACACTGAAGCTTTCTTT.

This chain joins TRBV4-1 and TRBJ1-6; 8 bases align to TRBD1. The germline gives CDR1 MGHRA, CDR2 YSYEKL. After removal of 6 bases from V and 8 bases from J, the junction contained 9 bases not matched to a gene. CDR3 length: 15 amino acids. The CDR3 protein is CASRDTGGADSPLHF. For the CDR3, the DNA is TGCGCCAGCAGGGATACAGGGGGAGCGGATTCACCCCTCCACTTT.

The chain carries TRBV6-1 and TRBJ2-5, with 7 bases fitting TRBD2. V gave up 1 base and J gave up 1 base; unmatched junction bases: 6. CDR1 is MNHNS and CDR2 is SASEGT in the germline V gene. The length of the CDR3 is 16 residues. CDR3 loop: CASSEGGGFSQETQYF. CDR3 DNA sequence: TGTGCCAGCAGTGAAGGGGGGGGTTTCTCCCAAGAGACCCAGTACTTC.

The CDR3 DNA follows: TGTGCCATCAGTGAGTCGGGTAGCGAGCAGTTCTTC. Its translation: CAISESGSEQFF. The genes are TRBV10-3 and TRBJ2-1; D not resolved. This CDR3 contains 12 residues. V gave up 0 bases and J gave up 10 bases, with 7 bases separating them. CDR1 ENHRY and CDR2 SYGVKD come from the germline V gene.

The V and J genes are TRBV4-1 and TRBJ1-3; D might be TRBD1 (5 bases). Trimming pared 0 bases from V and 0 bases from J, leaving 9 bases between. This CDR3 contains 16 residues. Germline loops: CDR1 MGHRA, CDR2 YSYEKL. The CDR3 sequence is CASSQEQVFSGNTIYF. As DNA, the CDR3 is TGCGCCAGCAGCCAAGAACAGGTCTTCTCTGGAAACACCATATATTTT.

This clone has only one observation. The J gene is TRBJ2-1, the V gene TRBV27, with 11 positions matching TRBD2. V shed 4 bases and J 4 bases; nucleotides not matched to a gene: 3. From germline, CDR1 is MNHEY and CDR2 SMNVEV (reference sequence). This CDR3 is 15 amino acids long. The CDR3 loop is CASSSTSGAYNEQFF. CDR3 DNA: TGTGCCAGCAGTTCGACTAGCGGGGCTTACAATGAGCAGTTCTTC.

This clone appeared once. The chain uses TRBV5-4 and TRBJ2-2; 9 nucleotides match TRBD2. This CDR3 is built from 17 residues. The germline V gene has CDR1 SGHNT and CDR2 YYREEE (reference sequence). V was pared by 4 bases and J by 2 bases, with 9 bases of the junction left unmatched. The CDR3 DNA is TGTGCCAGCAGCCAATTGACAGGGACTAGCAACACCGGGGAGCTGTTTTTT. Its protein product is CASSQLTGTSNTGELFF.

J is TRBJ2-3 and V is TRBV4-2, with TRBD2 matching over 10 bases. Trimming took 0 bases from V and 4 from J; bases not matched to a gene: 7. Germline values: CDR1 LGHNA, CDR2 YNFKEQ. The CDR3 runs to 17 residues. The chain's CDR3 is CASSQEAGSGRSDTQYF. The CDR3 coding sequence is TGTGCCAGCAGCCAAGAGGCCGGTAGCGGGAGGTCAGATACGCAGTATTTT.

CDR3 residues: CSGTTGGDYGYTF. The CDR3 DNA reads as TGCAGCGGGACGACAGGGGGGGACTATGGCTACACCTTC. V gene TRBV29-1 combines with J gene TRBJ1-2, with 9 bases matching TRBD1. The CDR3 loop spans 13 amino acids. Germline V gene data show CDR1 as SQVTM and CDR2 as ANQGSEA. Trimming at V came to 7 bases and at J to 3 bases, leaving 6 bases not matched to a gene.

V gene TRBV5-6 combines with J gene TRBJ2-5; the match to TRBD1 covers 9 bases. Near its end, the DNA agrees better with TRBJ2-7, so the J call may be wrong. Germline CDR1 is SGHDT and CDR2 is YYEEEE. The length of the CDR3 is 16 residues. The CDR3 loop is CASSSARTGARHEQYF. In DNA, the CDR3 is TGTGCCAGCAGCTCCGCCCGGACAGGGGCCAGACACGAGCAGTACTTC.

This chain joins TRBV29-1 and TRBJ2-7; 8 positions agree with TRBD2. The CDR3 has 13 residues. V lost 8 bases and J lost 6; bases outside the gene matches: 12. Germline assignment: CDR1 SQVTM and CDR2 ANQGSEA. The CDR3 spells CSPGGGQELEQYF. In DNA, the CDR3 is TGCAGCCCCGGCGGGGGGCAGGAGCTCGAGCAGTACTTC.

The chain employs TRBV6-1 and TRBJ2-3; D is possibly TRBD1 (5 bases). Per the germline V gene, CDR1 is MNHNS and CDR2 is SASEGT. V was clipped by 10 bases and J by 3 bases, with 14 bases between them. The CDR3 contains 13 residues. The CDR3 DNA reads as TGTGCCACGGCAGGGTTGAGAACAGATACGCAGTATTTT. Its translation: CATAGLRTDTQYF.

This clone has only a few counts. The rearrangement joins TRBV11-2 to TRBJ1-1; D ambiguous. Germline V lookup: CDR1 SGHAT, CDR2 FQNNGV. CDR3 length equals 11 residues. The ends were cut back, 0 bases at V and 8 bases at J, with 4 bases in the middle. CDR3 amino acids: CASSLETEAFF. The CDR3 region has the DNA TGTGCCAGCAGCTTAGAAACAGAAGCTTTCTTT.